This T cell receptor (beta chain) comes out of a study of blood T cell repertoires in COVID-19. Per the authors' pipeline: Amplification of reference gene primers was used by the study to estimate nucleated cell counts. Method: immunoSEQ multiplex PCR; TCRdb's copy keeps in-frame clones and lacks some. From that table come the V and J calls and clone size; the DNA was used to work out D and trimming. The sample holds under 200,000 clones, roughly four fifths seen once. This clone turned up a few times. The CDR3 has 15 residues. V lost 8 bases, J lost 2 bases, and 9 bases stayed unmatched. Germline V lookup: CDR1 MNHEY, CDR2 SMNVEV (reference sequence).

The TCR was taken from a woman of 80 years or more with acute or convalescent COVID-19. The sequenced sample was peripheral blood. The rearrangement links TRBV27 to TRBJ2-7, with 10 bases matching TRBD2. The CDR3 DNA sequence: TGTGCCAGCCGAACCCTAGCGGGGGTTACCTACGAGCAGTACTTC. Translated: CASRTLAGVTYEQYF.